The subject of this entry is one T cell receptor (beta chain). The data were taken from a study of blood T cell repertoires in COVID-19. As for the study in general: Acute and convalescent COVID-19 samples came from the United States, Italy and Spain.

Per the authors' pipeline: Amplification of reference gene primers was used by the study to estimate nucleated cell counts. The protocol was immunoSEQ multiplex PCR, while the TCRdb copy is restricted to in-frame clones and leaves out a portion. The V and J calls and clone size come from that table; D and trimming were worked out from the DNA. The sample lists 100,000 to 140,000 clones, around 82% occurring once. Trimming took 5 bases from V and 2 from J; bases not matched to a gene: 6. The germline V gene encodes CDR1 SGHTA and CDR2 FQGNSA. This CDR3 region has 16 residues. The chain employs TRBV7-2 and TRBJ2-1, with 10 bases matching TRBD2. The TCR comes from a human donor in a cohort sampled during active COVID-19. Sequencing was carried out using peripheral blood. CDR3 in DNA: TGTGCCAGCAGCCCTCAAGCGGGAGGGACCTACAATGAGCAGTTCTTC. Its protein is CASSPQAGGTYNEQFF.